The entry below gives a single TCR beta chain sequence along with its context. Its antigen remains unidentified. This sample is drawn from a study of cytomegalovirus exposure and HLA in healthy donors. Findings and limits, study-wide: The study flagged roughly 150 TCR beta chains as cytomegalovirus-associated. An analysis was carried out at a later point. It showed that HLA-associated TCR beta chains were more clonally expanded than equally common non-associated chains.

PCR amplification relied on 60 Vbeta primers (plus 13 Jbeta primers). Data came from immunoSEQ multiplex PCR; TCRdb stores just in-frame clones and leaves some out. This table has about 160,000 clones, 60% to 85% appearing once. In germline, CDR1 is MNHNS, CDR2 SASEGT. There are 15 residues in the CDR3. Trimming cost V 7 bases and J 2 bases; bases outside gene matches: 11. The sequenced material came from PBMCs. This clonotype originated in a man aged 35 to 55 in good health and CMV-seropositive. The chain employs TRBV6-1 and TRBJ2-7, with TRBD2 matching 7 bases. CDR3 in DNA: TGTGCCAGCACTCCGGGAGGCGGGCAGGCCTACGAGCAGTACTTC. Residues: CASTPGGGQAYEQYF.